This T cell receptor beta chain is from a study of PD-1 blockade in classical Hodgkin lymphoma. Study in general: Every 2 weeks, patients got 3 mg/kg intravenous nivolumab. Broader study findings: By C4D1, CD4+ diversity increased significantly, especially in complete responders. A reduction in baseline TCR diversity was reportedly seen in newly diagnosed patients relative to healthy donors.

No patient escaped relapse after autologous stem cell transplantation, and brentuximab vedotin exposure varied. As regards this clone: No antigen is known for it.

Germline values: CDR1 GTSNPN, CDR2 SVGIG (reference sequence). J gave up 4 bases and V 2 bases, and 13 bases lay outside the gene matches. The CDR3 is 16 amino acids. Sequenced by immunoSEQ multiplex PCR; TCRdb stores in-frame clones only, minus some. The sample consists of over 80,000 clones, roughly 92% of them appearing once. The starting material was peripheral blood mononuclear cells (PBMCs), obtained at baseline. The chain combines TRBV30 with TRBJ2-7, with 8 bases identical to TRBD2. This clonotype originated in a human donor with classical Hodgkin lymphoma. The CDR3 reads CAWSPLGTRGGYEQYF. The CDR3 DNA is TGTGCCTGGAGTCCCCTCGGGACTAGAGGGGGTTACGAGCAGTACTTC.